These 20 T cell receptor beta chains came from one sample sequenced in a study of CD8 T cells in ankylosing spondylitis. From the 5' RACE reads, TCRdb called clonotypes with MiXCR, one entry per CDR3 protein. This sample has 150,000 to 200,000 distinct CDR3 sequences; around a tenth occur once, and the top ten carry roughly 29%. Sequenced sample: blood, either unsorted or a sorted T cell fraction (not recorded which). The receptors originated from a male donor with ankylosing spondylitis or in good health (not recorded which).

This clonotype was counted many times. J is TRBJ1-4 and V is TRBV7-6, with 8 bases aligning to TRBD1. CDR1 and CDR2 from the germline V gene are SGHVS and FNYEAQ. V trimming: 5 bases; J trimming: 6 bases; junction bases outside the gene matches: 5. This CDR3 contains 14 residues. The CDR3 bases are TGTGCCAGCAGCCGTTCAGGGGGCCATGAAAAACTGTTTTTT. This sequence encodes CASSRSGGHEKLFF. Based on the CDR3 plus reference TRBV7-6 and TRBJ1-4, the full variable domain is GAGVSQSPRYKVTKRGQDVALRCDPISGHVSLYWYRQALGQGPEFLTYFNYEAQQDKSGLPNDRFSAERPEGSISTLTIQRTEQRDSAMYRCASSRSGGHEKLFFGSGTQLSVL.

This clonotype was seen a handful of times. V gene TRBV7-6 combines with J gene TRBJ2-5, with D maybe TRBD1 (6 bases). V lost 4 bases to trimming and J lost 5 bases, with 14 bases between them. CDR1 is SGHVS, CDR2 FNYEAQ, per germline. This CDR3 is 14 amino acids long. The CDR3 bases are TGTGCCAGCAGCTCCCAGAGGGGGTCGGAGACCCAGTACTTC. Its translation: CASSSQRGSETQYF.

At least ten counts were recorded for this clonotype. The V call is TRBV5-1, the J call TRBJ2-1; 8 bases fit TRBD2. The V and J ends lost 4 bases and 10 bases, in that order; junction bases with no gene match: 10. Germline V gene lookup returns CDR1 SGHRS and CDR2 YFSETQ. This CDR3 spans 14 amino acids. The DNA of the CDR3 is TGCGCCAGCAGCACGGGGGGGACTAGGGAGGAGCAGTTCTTC. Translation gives CASSTGGTREEQFF.

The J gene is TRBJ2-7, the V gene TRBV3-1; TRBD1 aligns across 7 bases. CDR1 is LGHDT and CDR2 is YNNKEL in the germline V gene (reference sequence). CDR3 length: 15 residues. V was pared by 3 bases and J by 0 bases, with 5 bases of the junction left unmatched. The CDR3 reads CASSHQGQISYEQYF. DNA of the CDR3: TGTGCCAGCAGCCACCAGGGACAGATCTCCTACGAGCAGTACTTC.

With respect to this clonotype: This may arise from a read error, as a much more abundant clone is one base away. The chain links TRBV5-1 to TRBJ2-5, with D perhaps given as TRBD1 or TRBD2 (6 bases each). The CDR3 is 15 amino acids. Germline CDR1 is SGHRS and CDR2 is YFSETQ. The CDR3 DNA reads TGCGCCGGCAGCACCGACGGAGGGGGGTTGGTGACCCAGTACTTC. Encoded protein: CAGSTDGGGLVTQYF.

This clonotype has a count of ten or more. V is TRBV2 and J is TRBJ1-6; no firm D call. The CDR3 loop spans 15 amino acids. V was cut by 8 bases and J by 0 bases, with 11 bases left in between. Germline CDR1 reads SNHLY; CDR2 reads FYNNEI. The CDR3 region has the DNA TGTGCCAGCCGGGCCTTCAGCTCCTATAATTCACCCCTCCACTTT. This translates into CASRAFSSYNSPLHF.

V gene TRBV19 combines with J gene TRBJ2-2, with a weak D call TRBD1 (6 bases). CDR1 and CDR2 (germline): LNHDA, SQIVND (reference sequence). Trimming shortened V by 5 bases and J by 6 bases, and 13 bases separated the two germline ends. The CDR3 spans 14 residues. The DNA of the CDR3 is TGTGCCAGTAGTTATGGGCCAGGGGCCGGGGAGCTGTTTTTT. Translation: CASSYGPGAGELFF. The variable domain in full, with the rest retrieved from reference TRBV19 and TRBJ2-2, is DGGITQSPKYLFRKEGQNVTLSCEQNLNHDAMYWYRQDPGQGLRLIYYSQIVNDFQKGDIAEGYSVSREKKESFPLTVTSAQKNPTAFYLCASSYGPGAGELFFGEGSRLTVL.

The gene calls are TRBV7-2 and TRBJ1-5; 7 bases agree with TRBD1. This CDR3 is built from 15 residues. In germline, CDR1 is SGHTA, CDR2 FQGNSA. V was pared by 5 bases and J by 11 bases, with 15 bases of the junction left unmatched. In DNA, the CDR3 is TGTGCCAGCAGCCGAGAAGGGGGCCGAGGCCAGTCCCAGCATTTT. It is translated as CASSREGGRGQSQHF.

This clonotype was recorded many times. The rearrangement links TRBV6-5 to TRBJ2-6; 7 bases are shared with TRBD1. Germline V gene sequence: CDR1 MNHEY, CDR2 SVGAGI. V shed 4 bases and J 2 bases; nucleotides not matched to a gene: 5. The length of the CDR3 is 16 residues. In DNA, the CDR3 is TGTGCCAGCAGTTTTCTTGACAGGGCTGGGGCCAACGTCCTGACTTTC. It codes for CASSFLDRAGANVLTF.

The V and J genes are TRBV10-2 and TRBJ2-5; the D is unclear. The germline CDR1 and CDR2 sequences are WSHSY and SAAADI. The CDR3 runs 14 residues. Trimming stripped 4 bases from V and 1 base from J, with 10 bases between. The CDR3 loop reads CASSGRRSQETQYF. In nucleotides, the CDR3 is TGCGCCAGCAGTGGCCGCAGATCCCAAGAGACCCAGTACTTC.

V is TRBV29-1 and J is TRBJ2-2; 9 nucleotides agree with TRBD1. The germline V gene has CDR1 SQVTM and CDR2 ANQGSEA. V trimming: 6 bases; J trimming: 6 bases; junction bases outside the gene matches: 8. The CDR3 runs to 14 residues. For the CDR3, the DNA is TGCAGCGTGGAGGGACAGGGAGACGCCGGGGAGCTGTTTTTT. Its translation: CSVEGQGDAGELFF.

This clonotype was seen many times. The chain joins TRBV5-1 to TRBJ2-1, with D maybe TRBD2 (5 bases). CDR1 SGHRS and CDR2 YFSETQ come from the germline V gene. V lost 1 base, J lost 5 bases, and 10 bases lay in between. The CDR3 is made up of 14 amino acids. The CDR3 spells CASSLSGAHNEQFF. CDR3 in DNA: TGCGCCAGCAGCTTGAGCGGAGCTCACAATGAGCAGTTCTTC. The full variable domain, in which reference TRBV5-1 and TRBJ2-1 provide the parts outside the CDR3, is KAGVTQTPRYLIKTRGQQVTLSCSPISGHRSVSWYQQTPGQGLQFLFEYFSETQRNKGNFPGRFSGRQFSNSRSEMNVSTLELGDSALYLCASSLSGAHNEQFFGPGTRLTVL.

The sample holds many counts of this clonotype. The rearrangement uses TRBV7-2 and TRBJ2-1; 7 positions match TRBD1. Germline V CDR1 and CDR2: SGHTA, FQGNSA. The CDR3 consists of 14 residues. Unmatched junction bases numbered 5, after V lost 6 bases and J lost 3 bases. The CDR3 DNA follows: TGTGCCAGCAGGGGGACAGTCCTCTACAATGAGCAGTTCTTC. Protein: CASRGTVLYNEQFF.

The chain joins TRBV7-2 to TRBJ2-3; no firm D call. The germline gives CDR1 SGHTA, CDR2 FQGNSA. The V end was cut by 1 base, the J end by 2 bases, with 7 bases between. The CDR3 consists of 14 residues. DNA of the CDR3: TGTGCCAGCAGCTTAGGCTCATACACAGATACGCAGTATTTT. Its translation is CASSLGSYTDTQYF.

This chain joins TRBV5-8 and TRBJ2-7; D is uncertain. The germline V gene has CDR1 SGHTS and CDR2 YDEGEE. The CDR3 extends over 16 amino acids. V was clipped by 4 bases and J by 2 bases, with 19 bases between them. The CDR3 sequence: CASSMAHCAGPYEQYF. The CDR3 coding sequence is TGTGCCAGCAGCATGGCCCACTGTGCAGGCCCCTACGAGCAGTACTTC.

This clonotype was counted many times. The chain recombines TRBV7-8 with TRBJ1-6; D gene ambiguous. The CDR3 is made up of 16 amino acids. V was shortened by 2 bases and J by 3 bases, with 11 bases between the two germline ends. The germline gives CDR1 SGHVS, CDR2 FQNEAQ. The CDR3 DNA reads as TGTGCCAGCAGCTTATCAACGAGGAACTATAATTCACCCCTCCACTTT. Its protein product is CASSLSTRNYNSPLHF.

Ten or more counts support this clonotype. CDR3 region: CASSVGAGAYNEQFF. The CDR3 coding sequence is TGTGCCAGCAGCGTCGGTGCGGGAGCCTACAATGAGCAGTTCTTC. The chain couples TRBV9 to TRBJ2-1, with 7 bases fitting TRBD2. Unmatched junction bases numbered 4, after V lost 2 bases and J lost 2 bases. CDR1 SGDLS and CDR2 YYNGEE come from the germline V gene. The CDR3 runs 15 residues.

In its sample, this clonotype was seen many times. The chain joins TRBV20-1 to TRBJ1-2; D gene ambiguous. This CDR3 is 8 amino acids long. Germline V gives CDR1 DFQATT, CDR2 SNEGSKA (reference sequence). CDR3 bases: TGCATGGGGATTGGCTACACCTTC. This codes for CMGIGYTF.

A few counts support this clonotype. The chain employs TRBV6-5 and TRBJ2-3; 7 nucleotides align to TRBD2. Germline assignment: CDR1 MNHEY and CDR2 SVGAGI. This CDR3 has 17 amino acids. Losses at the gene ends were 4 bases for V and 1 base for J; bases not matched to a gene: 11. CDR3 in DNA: TGTGCCAGCAGTTCCCACTCGAGAACTAGCGGCACAGATACGCAGTATTTT. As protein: CASSSHSRTSGTDTQYF.

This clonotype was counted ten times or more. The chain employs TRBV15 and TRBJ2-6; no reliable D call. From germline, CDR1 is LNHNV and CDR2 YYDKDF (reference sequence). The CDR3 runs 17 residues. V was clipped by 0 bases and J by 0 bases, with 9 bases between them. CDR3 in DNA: TGTGCCACCAGCAGAGATGCAGCGCTCTCTGGGGCCAACGTCCTGACTTTC. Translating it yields CATSRDAALSGANVLTF.